These 8 T cell receptor beta chains were sequenced from one sample in a study of shared clonotypes between healthy human individuals. Only in-frame clones appear in the TCRdb table, and some are missing; sequencing was by immunoSEQ multiplex PCR. Of millions of clones listed, 90% to 95% were seen once; the top ten hold around 0.14%. The sample was naive CD4+ T cells sorted from blood. The subset was: CD45RA+ positively selected. These receptors all stem from a man between 18 and 29 years old in good health.

J is TRBJ1-2 and V is TRBV7-9, with TRBD1 as a possible D gene (5 bases). Trimming took 7 bases from V and 5 from J, leaving 17 bases between them. CDR1 and CDR2 from the germline V gene are SEHNR and FQNEAQ (reference sequence). The CDR3 extends over 14 amino acids. The CDR3 DNA sequence: TGTGCCAGCAACCGCCGGGGGGAGATGTATGGCTACACCTTC. Translation gives CASNRRGEMYGYTF.

CDR3 residues: CASRTVGGANTGELFF. In DNA form, the CDR3 reads TGTGCCAGTAGAACTGTGGGAGGGGCGAACACCGGGGAGCTGTTTTTT. J is TRBJ2-2 and V is TRBV19, with 7 bases aligning to TRBD2. Germline CDR1 reads LNHDA; CDR2 reads SQIVND (reference sequence). The J segment lost 0 bases and the V segment lost 6 bases, leaving 7 bases of the junction unmatched. CDR3 size: 16 residues.

The genes are TRBV23-1 and TRBJ1-4, with D uncertain. TRBV23-1 is sorted into the ORF group, with uncertain function. Trimming stripped 3 bases from V and 7 bases from J, with 18 bases between. This CDR3 is built from 16 residues. The CDR3 nucleotides read TGCGCCAGCAGTCATTCAGGACCGAAGCCAAGTGAAAAACTGTTTTTT. Protein sequence: CASSHSGPKPSEKLFF.

This clone was found a few times. This rearrangement joins TRBV15 to TRBJ1-6; 7 nucleotides match TRBD1. V lost 1 base and J lost 1; bases outside the gene matches: 4. CDR3 length: 17 residues. Per the germline V gene, CDR1 is LNHNV and CDR2 is YYDKDF (reference sequence). CDR3 amino acids: CATSRGEGASYNSPLHF. The CDR3 DNA reads as TGTGCCACCAGCAGAGGGGAGGGGGCGTCCTATAATTCACCCCTCCACTTT. The variable domain in full, with the rest retrieved from reference TRBV15 and TRBJ1-6, is DAMVIQNPRYQVTQFGKPVTLSCSQTLNHNVMYWYQQKSSQAPKLLFHYYDKDFNNEADTPDNFQSRRPNTSFCFLDIRSPGLGDTAMYLCATSRGEGASYNSPLHFGNGTRLTVT.

The rearrangement uses TRBV7-8 and TRBJ1-1; D gene uncertain. Trimming took 5 bases from V and 5 from J, leaving 9 bases between them. The CDR3 is 12 residues long. CDR1 SGHVS and CDR2 FQNEAQ come from the germline V gene. CDR3 bases: TGTGCCAGCAGCACACACGGGACTGAAGCTTTCTTT. It translates to CASSTHGTEAFF.

The J gene is TRBJ1-1, the V gene TRBV7-2; tentatively, D is TRBD1 (5 bases). Germline V gene sequence: CDR1 SGHTA, CDR2 FQGNSA. Trimming took 5 bases from V and 5 from J, leaving 15 bases between them. The CDR3 consists of 14 residues. The CDR3 is CASSPFGGHTEAFF. In nucleotides, the CDR3 is TGTGCCAGCAGCCCATTCGGGGGTCATACTGAAGCTTTCTTT.

This chain links TRBV6-1 with TRBJ1-4, with 9 bases matching TRBD1. The CDR3 has 15 residues. Germline-derived CDR1 and CDR2 are MNHNS and SASEGT. After removal of 6 bases from V and 5 bases from J, the junction contained 7 bases not matched to a gene. CDR3 in DNA: TGTGCCAGCAGAGGTACAGGGGGCGGGAATGAAAAACTGTTTTTT. Translating it yields CASRGTGGGNEKLFF.

The chain joins TRBV11-2 to TRBJ1-1; TRBD1 might be the D (5 bases). With 5 bases removed from V and 2 bases from J, the gap between germline ends came to 15 bases. This CDR3 is 15 amino acids long. Germline CDR1 SGHAT, CDR2 FQNNGV. DNA of the CDR3: TGTGCCAGCAGCATAGGCGTTGGGGCTAACACTGAAGCTTTCTTT. This codes for CASSIGVGANTEAFF.